A selection of T cell receptor beta chains follows, all from one sample in a study of identical twins. One entry per CDR3 protein results from TCRdb running MiXCR on the 5' RACE reads. Among 690,000 or so distinct CDR3 sequences listed, around 6% were seen once. Sequencing was carried out using naive T cells sorted from blood. The receptors originated from a man aged 18 to 29 in good health. Each CDR3 is given with its conserved first and last residue. The D gene is left open where the match is weak. Expanded clones get a size class; other rows say once, few or many, or leave the size out.

>.|TRBJ1-2|many|TRBV4-3
CASSQDLAVVYYGYTF
TGCGCCAGCAGCCAAGATTTGGCCGTAGTCTACTATGGCTACACCTTC
>.|TRBJ2-2|.|TRBV20-1
CSARLVSGELFF
TGCAGTGCTAGACTAGTTTCCGGGGAGCTGTTTTTT
>TRBD1|TRBJ2-6|.|TRBV19
CASSILGTGSSGANVLTF
TGTGCCAGTAGTATATTGGGGACAGGGAGCTCTGGGGCCAACGTCCTGACTTTC
>.|TRBJ2-1|many|TRBV20-1
CSAAWGSGNEQFF
TGCAGTGCGGCCTGGGGTTCGGGGAATGAGCAGTTCTTC
>TRBD1|TRBJ1-1|many|TRBV5-1
CASSLLTGEGTEAFF
TGCGCCAGCAGCCTATTGACAGGGGAGGGCACTGAAGCTTTCTTT
>TRBD2|TRBJ2-1|.|TRBV3-1
CASSQLPSGSSYNEQFF
TGTGCCAGCAGCCAACTCCCTAGCGGGAGCTCCTACAATGAGCAGTTCTTC
>.|TRBJ1-1|many|TRBV25-1
CASSEYGMNTEAFF
TGTGCCAGCAGTGAATATGGGATGAACACTGAAGCTTTCTTT
>.|TRBJ1-1|many|TRBV5-1
CASSLDPGLNTEAFF
TGCGCCAGCAGCTTGGATCCGGGTCTGAACACTGAAGCTTTCTTT
>.|TRBJ2-3|few|TRBV11-2
CASSWTGAWQYF
TGTGCCAGCAGCTGGACGGGAGCCTGGCAGTATTTT
>.|TRBJ2-2|few|TRBV4-1
CASSQGASSGELFF
TGCGCCAGCAGCCAAGGGGCCTCGTCCGGGGAGCTGTTTTTT